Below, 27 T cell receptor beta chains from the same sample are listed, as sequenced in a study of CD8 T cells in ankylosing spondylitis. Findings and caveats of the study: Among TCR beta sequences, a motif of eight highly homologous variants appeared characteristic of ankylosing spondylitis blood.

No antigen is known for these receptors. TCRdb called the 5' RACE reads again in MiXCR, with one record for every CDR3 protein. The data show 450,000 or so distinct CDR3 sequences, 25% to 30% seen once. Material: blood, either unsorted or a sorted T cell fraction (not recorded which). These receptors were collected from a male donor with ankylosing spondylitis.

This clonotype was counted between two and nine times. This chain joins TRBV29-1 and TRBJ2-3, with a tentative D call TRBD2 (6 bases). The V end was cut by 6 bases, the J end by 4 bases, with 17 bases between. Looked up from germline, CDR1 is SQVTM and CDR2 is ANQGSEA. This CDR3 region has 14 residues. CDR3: CSVPGETAPDTQYF. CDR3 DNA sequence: TGCAGCGTCCCGGGGGAGACCGCCCCAGATACGCAGTATTTT.

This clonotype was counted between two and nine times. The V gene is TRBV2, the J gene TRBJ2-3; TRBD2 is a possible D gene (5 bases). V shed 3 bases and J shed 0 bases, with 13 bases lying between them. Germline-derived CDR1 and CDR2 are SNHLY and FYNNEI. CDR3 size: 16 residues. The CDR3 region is CASSDGLSLSTDTQYF. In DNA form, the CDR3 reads TGTGCCAGCAGTGATGGACTCTCGTTAAGCACAGATACGCAGTATTTT.

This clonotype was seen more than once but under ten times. CDR3 in amino acids: CAIGSGNTGELFF. In nucleotides, the CDR3 is TGTGCCATTGGTAGTGGGAACACCGGGGAGCTGTTTTTT. The chain uses TRBV15 and TRBJ2-2; no clear D gene. The V end lost 10 bases, the J end lost 1 base, and 10 bases lay between the germline ends. CDR3 length: 13 amino acids. Looked up from germline, CDR1 is LNHNV and CDR2 is YYDKDF (reference sequence).

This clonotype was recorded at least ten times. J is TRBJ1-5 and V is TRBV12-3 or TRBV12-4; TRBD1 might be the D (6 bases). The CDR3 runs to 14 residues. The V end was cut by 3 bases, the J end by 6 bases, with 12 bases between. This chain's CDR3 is CASSFQGLVQPQHF. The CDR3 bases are TGTGCCAGCAGTTTCCAGGGGTTGGTTCAGCCCCAGCATTTT.

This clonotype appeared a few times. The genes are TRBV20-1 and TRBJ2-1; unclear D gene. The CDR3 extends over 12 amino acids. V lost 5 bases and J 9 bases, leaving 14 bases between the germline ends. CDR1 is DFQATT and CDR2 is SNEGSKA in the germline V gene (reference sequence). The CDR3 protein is CSALLHGVEQFF. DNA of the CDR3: TGCAGTGCTCTACTCCATGGGGTTGAGCAGTTCTTC.

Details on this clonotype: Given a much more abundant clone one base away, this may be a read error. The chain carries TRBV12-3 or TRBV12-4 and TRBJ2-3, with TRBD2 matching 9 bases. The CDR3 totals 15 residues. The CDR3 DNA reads TGTACCAGCAGTTTTAGCGGGAGTCGGAAAGATACGCAGTATTTT. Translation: CTSSFSGSRKDTQYF.

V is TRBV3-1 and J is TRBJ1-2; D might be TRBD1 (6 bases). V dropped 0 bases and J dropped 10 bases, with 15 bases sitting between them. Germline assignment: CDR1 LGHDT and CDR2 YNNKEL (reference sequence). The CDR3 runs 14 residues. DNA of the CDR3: TGTGCCAGCAGCCAAGACCTCTCAGGGGTAGACTACACCTTC. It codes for CASSQDLSGVDYTF.

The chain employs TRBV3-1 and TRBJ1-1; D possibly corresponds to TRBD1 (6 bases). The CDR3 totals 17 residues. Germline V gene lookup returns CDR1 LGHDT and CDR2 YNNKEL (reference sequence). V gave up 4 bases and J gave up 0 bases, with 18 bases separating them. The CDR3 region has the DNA TGTGCCAGCAGCCCGTGGTCCGGTAGGGGGGTGAACACTGAAGCTTTCTTT. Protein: CASSPWSGRGVNTEAFF. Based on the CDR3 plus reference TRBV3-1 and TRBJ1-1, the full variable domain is DTAVSQTPKYLVTQMGNDKSIKCEQNLGHDTMYWYKQDSKKFLKIMFSYNNKELIINETVPNRFSPKSPDKAHLNLHINSLELGDSAVYFCASSPWSGRGVNTEAFFGQGTRLTVV.

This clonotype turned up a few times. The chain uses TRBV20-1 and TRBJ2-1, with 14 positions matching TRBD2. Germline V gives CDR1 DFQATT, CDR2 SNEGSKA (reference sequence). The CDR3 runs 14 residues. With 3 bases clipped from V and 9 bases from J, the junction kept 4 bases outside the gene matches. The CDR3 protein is CSASPGLAGAEQFF. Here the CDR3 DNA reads TGCAGTGCTAGCCCGGGACTAGCGGGAGCTGAGCAGTTCTTC.

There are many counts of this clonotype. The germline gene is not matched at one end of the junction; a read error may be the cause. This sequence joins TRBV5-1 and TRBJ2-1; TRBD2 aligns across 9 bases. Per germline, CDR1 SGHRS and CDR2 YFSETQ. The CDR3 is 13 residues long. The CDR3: CASSLGLANEQFF. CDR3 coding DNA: TGTGCCAGCAGCTTGGGACTAGCAAATGAGCAGTTCTTC.

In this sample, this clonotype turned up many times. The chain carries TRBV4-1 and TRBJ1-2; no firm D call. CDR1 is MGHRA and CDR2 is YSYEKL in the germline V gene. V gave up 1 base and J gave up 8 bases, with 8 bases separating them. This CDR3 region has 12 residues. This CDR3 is CASSQGTDGYTF. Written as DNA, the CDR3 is TGCGCCAGCAGCCAAGGAACGGACGGCTACACCTTC.

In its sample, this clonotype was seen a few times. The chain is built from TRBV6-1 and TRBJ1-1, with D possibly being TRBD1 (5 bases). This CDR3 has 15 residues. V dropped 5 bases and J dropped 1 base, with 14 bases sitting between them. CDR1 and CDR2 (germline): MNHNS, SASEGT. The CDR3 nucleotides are TGTGCCAGCAGTCCCCGAAGGGGCGAGAACACTGAAGCTTTCTTT. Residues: CASSPRRGENTEAFF.

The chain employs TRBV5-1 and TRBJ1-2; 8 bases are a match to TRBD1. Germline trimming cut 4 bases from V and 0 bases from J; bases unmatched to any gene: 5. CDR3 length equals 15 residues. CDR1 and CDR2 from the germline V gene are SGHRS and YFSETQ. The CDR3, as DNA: TGCGCCAGCAGCACTCAGGGACAGGCTAACTATGGCTACACCTTC. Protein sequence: CASSTQGQANYGYTF.

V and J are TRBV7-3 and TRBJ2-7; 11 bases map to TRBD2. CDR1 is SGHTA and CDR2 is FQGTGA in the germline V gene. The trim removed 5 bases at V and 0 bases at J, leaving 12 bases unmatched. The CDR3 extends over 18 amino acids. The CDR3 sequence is CASSLSRGTSGSSYEQYF. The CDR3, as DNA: TGTGCCAGCAGCCTTTCTCGGGGGACTAGCGGAAGCTCCTACGAGCAGTACTTC. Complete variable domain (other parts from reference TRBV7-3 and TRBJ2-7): GAGVSQTPSNKVTEKGKYVELRCDPISGHTALYWYRQSLGQGPEFLIYFQGTGAADDSGLPNDRFFAVRPEGSVSTLKIQRTERGDSAVYLCASSLSRGTSGSSYEQYFGPGTRLTVT.

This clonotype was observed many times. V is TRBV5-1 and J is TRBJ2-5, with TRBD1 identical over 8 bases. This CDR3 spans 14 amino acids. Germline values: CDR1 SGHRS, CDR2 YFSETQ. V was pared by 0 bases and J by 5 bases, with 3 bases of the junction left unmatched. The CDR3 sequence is CASSLGTGTETQYF. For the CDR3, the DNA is TGCGCCAGCAGCTTGGGGACAGGGACGGAGACCCAGTACTTC.

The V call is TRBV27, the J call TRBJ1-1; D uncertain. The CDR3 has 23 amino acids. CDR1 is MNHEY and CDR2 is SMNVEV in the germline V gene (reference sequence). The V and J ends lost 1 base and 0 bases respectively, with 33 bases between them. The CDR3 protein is CASSLYFSVSPQIPSLMNTEAFF. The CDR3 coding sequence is TGTGCCAGCAGTTTATACTTTTCGGTCAGTCCTCAAATCCCTTCCCTCATGAACACTGAAGCTTTCTTT.

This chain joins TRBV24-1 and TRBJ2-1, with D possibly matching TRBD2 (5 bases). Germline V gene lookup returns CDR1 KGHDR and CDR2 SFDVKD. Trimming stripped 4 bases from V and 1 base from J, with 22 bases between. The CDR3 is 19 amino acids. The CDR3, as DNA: TGTGCCACCAGTGACCCCCTTATCCAGCGGTGGTCTTCCTACAATGAGCAGTTCTTC. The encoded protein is CATSDPLIQRWSSYNEQFF.

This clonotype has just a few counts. The CDR3 here is CAPEGRGRAIYEQFF. The DNA for the CDR3 is TGCGCCCCCGAGGGACGAGGGAGGGCCATCTATGAGCAGTTCTTC. The chain recombines TRBV5-1 with TRBJ2-1; 7 bases are a match to TRBD2. Germline trimming cut 10 bases from V and 8 bases from J; bases unmatched to any gene: 18. The CDR3 has 15 residues. Germline V gene lookup returns CDR1 SGHRS and CDR2 YFSETQ. Based on the CDR3 plus reference TRBV5-1 and TRBJ2-1, the full variable domain is KAGVTQTPRYLIKTRGQQVTLSCSPISGHRSVSWYQQTPGQGLQFLFEYFSETQRNKGNFPGRFSGRQFSNSRSEMNVSTLELGDSALYLCAPEGRGRAIYEQFFGPGTRLTVL.

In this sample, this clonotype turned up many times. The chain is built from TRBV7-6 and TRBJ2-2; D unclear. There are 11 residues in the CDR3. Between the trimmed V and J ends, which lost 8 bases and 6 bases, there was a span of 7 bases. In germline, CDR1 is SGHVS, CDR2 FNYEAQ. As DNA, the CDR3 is TGTGCCAGCGGGTCAGCCGGGGAGCTGTTTTTT. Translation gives CASGSAGELFF.

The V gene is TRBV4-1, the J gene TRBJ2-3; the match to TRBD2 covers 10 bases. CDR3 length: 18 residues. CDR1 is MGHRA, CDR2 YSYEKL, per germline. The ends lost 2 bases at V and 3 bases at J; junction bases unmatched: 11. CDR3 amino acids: CASSQPPTSGWGTDTQYF. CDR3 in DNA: TGCGCCAGCAGCCAACCACCGACTAGCGGGTGGGGGACAGATACGCAGTATTTT.

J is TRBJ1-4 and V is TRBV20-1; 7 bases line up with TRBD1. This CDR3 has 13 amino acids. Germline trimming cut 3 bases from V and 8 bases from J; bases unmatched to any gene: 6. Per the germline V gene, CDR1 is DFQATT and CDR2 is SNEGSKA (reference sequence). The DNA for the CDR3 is TGCAGTGCTAGCGGAGACAGGGAAGAAAAACTGTTTTTT. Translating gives CSASGDREEKLFF.

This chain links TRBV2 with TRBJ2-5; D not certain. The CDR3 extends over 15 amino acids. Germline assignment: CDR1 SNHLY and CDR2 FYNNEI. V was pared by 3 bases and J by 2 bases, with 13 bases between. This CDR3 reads CASSDEQTQQETQYF. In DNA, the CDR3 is TGTGCCAGCAGTGATGAGCAGACCCAACAAGAGACCCAGTACTTC.

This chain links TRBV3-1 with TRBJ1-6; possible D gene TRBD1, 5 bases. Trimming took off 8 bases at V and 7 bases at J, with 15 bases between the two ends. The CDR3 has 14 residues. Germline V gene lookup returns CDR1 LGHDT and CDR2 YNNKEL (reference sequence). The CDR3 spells CASEPGRRNSPLHF. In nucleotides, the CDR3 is TGTGCCAGCGAACCGGGACGTCGAAATTCACCCCTCCACTTT.

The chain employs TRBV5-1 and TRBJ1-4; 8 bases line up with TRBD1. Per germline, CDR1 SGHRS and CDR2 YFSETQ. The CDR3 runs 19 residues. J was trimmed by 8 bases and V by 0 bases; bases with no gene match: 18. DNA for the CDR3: TGCGCCAGCAGCTTGGCCTCCTCCCCGGGACAGGACGAGCGCGAAAAACTGTTTTTT. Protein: CASSLASSPGQDEREKLFF.

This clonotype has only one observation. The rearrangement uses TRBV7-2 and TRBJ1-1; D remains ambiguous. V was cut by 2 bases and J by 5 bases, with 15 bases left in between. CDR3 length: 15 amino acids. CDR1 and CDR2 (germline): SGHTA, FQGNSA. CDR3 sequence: CASSLLRVVGTEAFF. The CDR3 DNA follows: TGTGCCAGCAGCTTACTGAGGGTTGTTGGGACTGAAGCTTTCTTT.

The DNA for the CDR3 is TGTGCCAGCAGCATCCGGGCCTATCAGCCCCAGCATTTT. Its translation: CASSIRAYQPQHF. The rearrangement links TRBV11-2 to TRBJ1-5; no clear D gene. The germline V and J ends were trimmed by 5 bases and 5 bases, with 10 bases remaining between them. The CDR3 runs 13 residues. The germline gives CDR1 SGHAT, CDR2 FQNNGV.

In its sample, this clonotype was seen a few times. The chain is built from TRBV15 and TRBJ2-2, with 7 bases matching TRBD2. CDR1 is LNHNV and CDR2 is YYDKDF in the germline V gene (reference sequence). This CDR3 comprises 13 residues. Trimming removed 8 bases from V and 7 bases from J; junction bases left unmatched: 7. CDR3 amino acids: CATRAGEVGELFF. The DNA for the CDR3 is TGTGCCACCCGGGCGGGAGAGGTCGGGGAGCTGTTTTTT.